What follows describes a single T cell receptor (beta chain). The sample belongs to a study of blood T cell repertoires in COVID-19. Whole-study context: Donors in the United States, Italy and Spain gave samples during acute or convalescent COVID-19.

Generated by immunoSEQ multiplex PCR, the TCRdb table keeps only in-frame clones and is missing some. The sample holds under 200,000 clones, about 86% seen once. The V gene end was trimmed by 3 bases and the J gene end by 3 bases; junction bases not matched to a gene: 4. The CDR3 runs 15 residues. Germline CDR1 is MNHNS and CDR2 is SASEGT. This chain connects TRBV6-1 to TRBJ2-2; 7 positions match TRBD1. The sequence derives from a man between 18 and 35 years old with active or convalescent COVID-19. Sequenced material: peripheral blood. The CDR3: CASSDRGWDTGELFF. The CDR3 nucleotides read TGTGCCAGCAGTGACAGGGGGTGGGACACCGGGGAGCTGTTTTTT.